This entry lists 5 T cell receptor beta chains sequenced from one sample in a study of human T cells and chemical hapten exposure (dated by TCRdb to about 2021). Library prep was done by RACE. The data were produced on a NextSeq 500. TCRdb reanalyzed the raw reads on its own, using fastp at Q25 for trimming and MiXCR for clone calling, and kept in-frame beta chains. One record per CDR3 amino acid sequence lists the most common genes and DNA. The table for this sample lists roughly 75,000 distinct CDR3 sequences; about 8.6% of them were counted only once. Roughly 1.6% of the sample comes from the top ten. Sample time point, as interpreted from the label and publication: healthy volunteer bleed at 6 weeks. Total RNA was extracted from unfractionated whole blood collected in Tempus Blood RNA tubes. The specimen sequenced was whole blood. These receptors were obtained from a female donor in good health. Some clones in this sample may be carry-over from other donors' samples.

J is TRBJ2-4 and V is TRBV20-1; D is possibly TRBD1 (6 bases). The CDR3 runs 15 residues. Trimming stripped 4 bases from V and 0 bases from J, with 13 bases between. Germline CDR1 is DFQATT and CDR2 is SNEGSKA (reference sequence). The DNA of the CDR3 is TGCAGTGCTACTGACAGGTCCCTAGCCAAAAACATTCAGTACTTC. Translated: CSATDRSLAKNIQYF.

The rearrangement joins TRBV6-6 to TRBJ2-7, with a weak D call TRBD2 (6 bases). V was clipped by 6 bases and J by 6 bases, with 18 bases between them. This CDR3 has 14 amino acids. The germline V gene has CDR1 MNHNY and CDR2 SVGAGI (reference sequence). CDR3: CASSPTEGGSEQYF. The CDR3 nucleotides read TGTGCCAGCAGCCCCACGGAGGGTGGAAGCGAGCAGTACTTC.

This clonotype was observed at least ten times. The chain carries TRBV7-2 and TRBJ1-5; 8 nucleotides align to TRBD1. Germline V gene lookup returns CDR1 SGHTA and CDR2 FQGNSA. The CDR3 has 15 residues. J was trimmed by 5 bases and V by 5 bases; bases with no gene match: 8. CDR3 protein: CASSPQTGVDQPQHF. CDR3 DNA sequence: TGTGCCAGCAGCCCACAGACAGGGGTTGATCAGCCCCAGCATTTT.

The V and J genes are TRBV10-3 and TRBJ2-7, with 8 positions matching TRBD1. The junction had 10 bases not matched to a gene; V was cut back by 10 bases and J by 5 bases. Germline V lookup: CDR1 ENHRY, CDR2 SYGVKD. The CDR3 has 13 amino acids. The chain's CDR3 is CATGQGTSDEQYF. DNA of the CDR3: TGTGCCACTGGACAGGGAACTTCCGACGAGCAGTACTTC.

The chain carries TRBV3-1 and TRBJ1-6; D might be TRBD1 (6 bases). Looked up from germline, CDR1 is LGHDT and CDR2 is YNNKEL (reference sequence). The CDR3 spans 15 residues. The V end was cut by 3 bases, the J end by 7 bases, with 13 bases between. The CDR3, as DNA: TGTGCCAGCAGCCAGAGTGGGGGGCGGAATTCACCCCTCCACTTT. Translation: CASSQSGGRNSPLHF.